This entry lists 5 T cell receptor beta chains sequenced from one sample in a study of naive and memory T cell subsets. Both TRBC1 and TRBC2 were covered by a beta constant-region primer of two equimolar oligonucleotides. The ligated cDNA underwent four PCR rounds using SP2 and nested alpha and beta constant-region primers. TCRdb re-analysed the UMI-ligation and nested PCR reads in MiXCR, keeping a single row per CDR3 protein. The sample has roughly 140,000 distinct CDR3 sequences; 15% to 25% are singletons. For these receptors, no antigen is known. Study-wide findings and caveats: Especially in CD8 cells, naive repertoires contained a few larger clonotypes, possibly CD45RA-re-expressing memory cells.

Sequences were obtained from naive CD8+ T cells from blood. These receptors came from a human donor in good health.

This clonotype was detected a few times. J is TRBJ2-7 and V is TRBV28; maybe TRBD1 (6 bases). The CDR3 has 12 residues. Germline lookup yields CDR1 MDHEN and CDR2 SYDVKM. With 4 bases removed from V and 2 bases from J, the gap between germline ends came to 6 bases. CDR3 amino acids: CASSSGAYEQYF. CDR3 nucleotide sequence: TGTGCCAGCAGTTCAGGGGCCTACGAGCAGTACTTC.

The CDR3 is CASSWSGDRLYEQYF. In nucleotides, the CDR3 is TGTGCCAGCAGCTGGAGCGGGGACAGGTTGTACGAGCAGTACTTC. J is TRBJ2-7 and V is TRBV13; maybe TRBD1 (8 bases). V was clipped by 4 bases and J by 4 bases, with 17 bases between them. The CDR3 is 15 residues long. CDR1 and CDR2 from the germline V gene are PRHDT and FYEKMQ (reference sequence).

The chain is built from TRBV24-1 and TRBJ1-1; the D is unclear. CDR1 is KGHDR, CDR2 SFDVKD, per germline. V shed 4 bases and J shed 0 bases, with 8 bases lying between them. The CDR3 has 14 amino acids. CDR3 residues: CATSDGGVNTEAFF. As DNA, the CDR3 is TGTGCCACCAGTGACGGCGGGGTGAACACTGAAGCTTTCTTT.

In this sample, this clonotype turned up a few times. J is TRBJ2-1 and V is TRBV3-1; 7 bases agree with TRBD2. The germline gives CDR1 LGHDT, CDR2 YNNKEL (reference sequence). The CDR3 totals 13 residues. Trimming took 8 bases from V and 8 from J; bases not matched to a gene: 9. The CDR3 here is CASEGLSFHEQFF. As DNA, the CDR3 is TGTGCCAGCGAGGGACTATCGTTCCATGAGCAGTTCTTC.

This clonotype was found a few times. V and J are TRBV19 and TRBJ2-7; D is uncertain. Germline V lookup: CDR1 LNHDA, CDR2 SQIVND (reference sequence). With 5 bases removed from V and 2 bases from J, the gap between germline ends came to 16 bases. The CDR3 sequence is 15 residues long. Here the CDR3 DNA reads TGTGCCAGTAGTGTATCAGTAGGACCTACCTACGAGCAGTACTTC. Translation: CASSVSVGPTYEQYF.